This T cell receptor beta chain is from a study of post-analysis software for immune sequencing data. Study-wide results and caveats: Among roughly 5 TRBV segments more frequent in patients than controls were TRBV5-6, TRBV5-1 and TRBV20-1.

The CDR3 runs 14 residues. The V gene's germline CDR1 is MGHRA and CDR2 YSYEKL. With 2 bases removed from V and 0 bases from J, the gap between germline ends came to 8 bases. Presence of unique molecular identifiers characterized the TCR beta cDNA libraries. TCRdb reprocessed the PCR reads with MiXCR, giving one entry per CDR3 protein. The sample has hundreds of thousands of distinct CDR3 sequences; 25% to 30% are singletons. This clonotype was seen repeatedly, ten times or more. Its antigen remains unknown. The J gene is TRBJ2-7, the V gene TRBV4-1; D is unresolved. The specimen was blood. The receptor's source is a girl between 10 and 17 years old with multiple sclerosis. As DNA, the CDR3 is TGCGCCAGCAGCCAAAGCAGGCCCTCCTACGAGCAGTACTTC. Its protein is CASSQSRPSYEQYF.